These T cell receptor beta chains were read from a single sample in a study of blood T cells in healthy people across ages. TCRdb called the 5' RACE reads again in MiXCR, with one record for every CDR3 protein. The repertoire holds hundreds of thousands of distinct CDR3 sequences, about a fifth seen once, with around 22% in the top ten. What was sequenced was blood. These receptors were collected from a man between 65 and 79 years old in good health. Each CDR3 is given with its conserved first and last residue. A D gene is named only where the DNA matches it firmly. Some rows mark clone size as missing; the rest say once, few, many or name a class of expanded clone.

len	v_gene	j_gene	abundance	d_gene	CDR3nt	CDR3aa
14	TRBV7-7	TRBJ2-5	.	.	TGTGCCAGCAGCGCCACCAGCGACCAAGAGACCCAGTACTTC	CASSATSDQETQYF
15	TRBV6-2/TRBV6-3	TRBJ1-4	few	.	TGTGCCAGCAGTTACGGGGGGGGATCGGGTGAAAAACTGTTTTTT	CASSYGGGSGEKLFF
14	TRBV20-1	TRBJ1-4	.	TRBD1	TGCAGTGCTCTCCGGGACAGCAATAATGAAAAACTGTTTTTT	CSALRDSNNEKLFF
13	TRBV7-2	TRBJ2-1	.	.	TGTGCCAGCAGTAAAAGTGGGGACAATCAGCAGTTCTTC	CASSKSGDNQQFF
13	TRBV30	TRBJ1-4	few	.	TGTGCCTGGAGTGCACAGACTAATGAAAAACTGTTTTTT	CAWSAQTNEKLFF
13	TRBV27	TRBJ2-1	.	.	TGTGCCAGCACCGCGGACCCTAGGGATGAGCAGTTCTTC	CASTADPRDEQFF
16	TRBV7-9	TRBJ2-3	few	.	TGTGCCAGCGGGCACCCCCTCGGAGGACTCCCAGATACGCAGTATTTT	CASGHPLGGLPDTQYF
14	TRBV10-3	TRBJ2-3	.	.	TGTGCCATCAGGCCAACGACGCTATCAGATACGCAGTATTTT	CAIRPTTLSDTQYF
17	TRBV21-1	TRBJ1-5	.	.	TGTGCCAGCAGCAAAGCTTTCGGGGACAGGGGGAATCAGCCCCAGCATTTT	CASSKAFGDRGNQPQHF
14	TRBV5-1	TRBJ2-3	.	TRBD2	TGCGCCAGCAGCTTGAGAGCGGGAGTAGATACGCAGTATTTT	CASSLRAGVDTQYF
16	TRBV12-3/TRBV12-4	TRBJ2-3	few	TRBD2	TGTGCCAGCAGTTTAGACTTAGCGGGGGGTACAGATACGCAGTATTTT	CASSLDLAGGTDTQYF
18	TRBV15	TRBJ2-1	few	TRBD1	TGTGCCACCAGCAGAGTTCGCGGACAGGGGGTCGGGCATAATGAGCAGTTCTTC	CATSRVRGQGVGHNEQFF
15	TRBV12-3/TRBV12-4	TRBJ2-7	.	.	TGTGCCAGCAGTTTGCAGGGTCCCTTAGGGAACGAGCAGTACTTC	CASSLQGPLGNEQYF
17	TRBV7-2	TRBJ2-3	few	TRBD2	TGTGCCAGCAGCTCGAGGGGGGGCGGGACTAGAACAGATACGCAGTATTTT	CASSSRGGGTRTDTQYF
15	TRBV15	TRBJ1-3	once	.	TGTGCCACCAGCAGAGATGGGAGGTCTGGAAACACCATATATTTT	CATSRDGRSGNTIYF
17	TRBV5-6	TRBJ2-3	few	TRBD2	TGTGCCAGCAGCCCTCTCCCCGGGACTAGCGGCACAGATACGCAGTATTTT	CASSPLPGTSGTDTQYF
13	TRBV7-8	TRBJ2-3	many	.	TGTGCCAGCAGAGGCCCACTCGCAGATACGCAGTATTTT	CASRGPLADTQYF
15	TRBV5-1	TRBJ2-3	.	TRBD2	TGCGCCAGCAGCTTTAGCGGGGAAAGCACAGATACGCAGTATTTT	CASSFSGESTDTQYF
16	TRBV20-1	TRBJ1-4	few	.	TGCAGTGCTAGAGATCCCCTGACAGAAATTAATGAAAAACTGTTTTTT	CSARDPLTEINEKLFF
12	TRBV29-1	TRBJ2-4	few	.	TGCAGCGTTGAAGTGGCGAAAAACATTCAGTACTTC	CSVEVAKNIQYF
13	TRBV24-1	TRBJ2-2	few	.	TGTGCCACCAGGTTAAGGGCCTCCGGGGAGCTGTTTTTT	CATRLRASGELFF
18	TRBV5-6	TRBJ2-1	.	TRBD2	TGTGCCAGCAGCTTAGTGTTTGCGGGAGGCGATGGATTCAATGAGCAGTTCTTC	CASSLVFAGGDGFNEQFF
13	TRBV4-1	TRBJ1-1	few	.	TGCGCCAGCAGCCAAGAAGGGGGATACGAAGCTTTCTTT	CASSQEGGYEAFF
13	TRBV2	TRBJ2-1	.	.	TGTGCCCGCACATGGTACGCAAACAATGAGCAGTTCTTC	CARTWYANNEQFF
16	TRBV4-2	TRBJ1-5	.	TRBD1	TGTGCCAGCAGCCAAGCTACGACAGGGTGGGATCAGCCCCAGCATTTT	CASSQATTGWDQPQHF
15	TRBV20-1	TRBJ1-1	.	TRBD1	TGCAGTGCTAGAGATCAAAAGGGGGCGTCCACTGAAGCTTTCTTT	CSARDQKGASTEAFF
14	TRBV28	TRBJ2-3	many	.	TGTGCCAGCTCGCCTCGGCAGGGAACAGATACGCAGTATTTT	CASSPRQGTDTQYF